These T cell receptor beta chains were read from a single sample in a study of Graves' ophthalmopathy and Graves' hyperthyroidism. TCRdb used MiXCR to reprocess the multiplex PCR reads, holding one entry per CDR3 protein. The sample includes 45,000 to 60,000 distinct CDR3 sequences, roughly 46% of them seen just once. Sequencing was done on a sample of peripheral blood. All receptors derive from an adult woman with Graves' ophthalmopathy. Each CDR3 is given with its conserved first and last residue. D genes are given only for firm matches. The size entry is marked missing in some rows and otherwise reads once, few, many or a size class.

once TRBD1 TRBJ2-7 TRBV7-2 CASSQVQTGGDEQYF TGTGCCAGCAGCCAAGTACAGACAGGGGGCGACGAGCAGTACTTC
many TRBD1 TRBJ2-2 TRBV28 CASRPFRGTPNTGELFF TGTGCCAGCAGACCGTTCAGGGGGACGCCAAACACCGGGGAGCTGTTTTTT
once . TRBJ1-2 TRBV29-1 CSVDRDYGYTF TGCAGCGTTGATAGGGACTATGGCTACACCTTC
. . TRBJ2-1 TRBV10-3 CAISAGSSYNEQFF TGTGCCATCAGTGCCGGGAGCTCCTACAATGAGCAGTTCTTC
. TRBD2 TRBJ2-7 TRBV20-1 CSARAGAGAYEQYF TGCAGTGCTAGAGCTGGAGCGGGAGCCTACGAGCAGTACTTC
many TRBD2 TRBJ2-1 TRBV11-2 CASSLASGVYNEQFF TGTGCCAGCAGCTTAGCTAGCGGGGTGTACAATGAGCAGTTCTTC
. . TRBJ1-5 TRBV7-8 CASSLVRRPSNQPQHF TGTGCCAGCAGCTTAGTACGGCGGCCTAGCAATCAGCCCCAGCATTTT
few . TRBJ2-1 TRBV2 CASTGGVEQFF TGTGCCAGCACCGGTGGAGTTGAGCAGTTCTTC
. . TRBJ2-1 TRBV7-3 CASSLSLADEQFF TGTGCCAGCAGCTTAAGCCTAGCAGATGAGCAGTTCTTC
. TRBD1 TRBJ2-3 TRBV11-3 CASSTGGTSTDTQYF TGTGCCAGCAGCACAGGGGGGACTAGCACAGATACGCAGTATTTT
once TRBD2 TRBJ2-3 TRBV9 CASSYKTSGRGDTQYF TGTGCCAGCAGCTACAAGACTAGCGGGAGAGGGGATACGCAGTATTTT
many . TRBJ2-7 TRBV4-1 CASSPKDTGTYEQYF TGCGCCAGCAGCCCGAAAGATACAGGAACCTACGAGCAGTACTTC
. . TRBJ2-2 TRBV9 CASSVGELFF TGTGCCAGCAGCGTAGGGGAGCTGTTTTTT
. . TRBJ2-6 TRBV7-6 CASRIAGANVLTF TGTGCCAGCAGGATAGCTGGGGCCAACGTCCTGACTTTC
many . TRBJ2-5 TRBV24-1 CATSAPLLPGEETQYF TGTGCCACCAGTGCTCCCCTACTACCGGGAGAAGAGACCCAGTACTTC
. . TRBJ1-1 TRBV6-5 CASSYRRTDTEAFF TGTGCCAGCAGTTACAGGCGGACCGACACTGAAGCTTTCTTT
once TRBD2 TRBJ2-5 TRBV25-1 CASSVDTGTSGRDQGTQYF TGTGCCAGCAGTGTCGACACCGGGACTAGCGGGAGAGACCAAGGGACCCAGTACTTC
many TRBD2 TRBJ2-7 TRBV5-1 CASSFANPSGRGEQYF TGCGCCAGCAGCTTTGCCAACCCTAGCGGGAGGGGCGAGCAGTACTTC
few . TRBJ2-1 TRBV7-3 CASSSTRGASGEQFF TGTGCCAGCAGCTCGACGAGGGGCGCCTCGGGTGAGCAGTTCTTC
many . TRBJ1-2 TRBV6-4 CASSDTGNGYTF TGTGCCAGCAGTGATACAGGGAATGGCTACACCTTC
many . TRBJ1-2 TRBV6-5 CASKGGDYGYTF TGTGCCAGTAAGGGGGGCGACTATGGCTACACCTTC
. TRBD1 TRBJ2-1 TRBV24-1 CASGQAPSYNEQFF TGTGCCAGTGGACAGGCCCCCTCCTACAATGAGCAGTTCTTC
many . TRBJ1-5 TRBV28 CASFRTAQPQHF TGTGCCAGTTTCAGGACAGCTCAGCCCCAGCATTTT
. TRBD1 TRBJ2-7 TRBV19 CASTGGPVEQYF TGTGCCAGTACAGGGGGCCCGGTCGAGCAGTACTTC
many . TRBJ2-5 TRBV5-8 CASSETPQETQYF TGTGCCAGCAGCGAAACCCCCCAAGAGACCCAGTACTTC
. . TRBJ1-5 TRBV20-1 CSARDLVDTDSNQPQHF TGCAGTGCTAGAGATCTTGTTGATACTGATAGCAATCAGCCCCAGCATTTT
. TRBD1 TRBJ2-1 TRBV7-7 CASSHIQGVSSYNEQFF TGTGCTAGCAGCCACATACAGGGGGTGAGCTCCTACAATGAGCAGTTCTTC
medium-sized . TRBJ1-2 TRBV29-1 CSVEFNDQVRGGYTF TGCAGCGTCGAGTTTAACGATCAAGTTAGGGGTGGCTACACCTTC
. . TRBJ2-6 TRBV9 CASSVDGGRNVLTF TGTGCCAGCAGCGTAGATGGGGGGCGCAACGTCCTGACTTTC
many . TRBJ1-1 TRBV4-1 CASSQARSLNTEAFF TGCGCCAGCAGCCAAGCCCGATCACTGAACACTGAAGCTTTCTTT
many . TRBJ1-1 TRBV20-1 CSARGGVYTEAFF TGCAGTGCTAGGGGAGGGGTTTACACTGAAGCTTTCTTT
medium-sized . TRBJ1-2 TRBV24-1 CATSDSLYGYTF TGTGCCACCAGTGATTCTCTTTATGGCTACACCTTC
. TRBD1 TRBJ1-6 TRBV7-6 CASSPGTGENSPLHF TGTGCCAGCAGCCCGGGGACAGGGGAGAATTCACCCCTCCACTTT
. TRBD1 TRBJ1-6 TRBV10-3 CAISEHAGTGGGTDNSPLHF TGTGCCATCAGTGAGCACGCCGGGACAGGGGGGGGGACAGATAATTCACCCCTCCACTTT
. . TRBJ2-3 TRBV29-1 CSTRGWGTDTQYF TGCAGCACTCGGGGCTGGGGCACAGATACGCAGTATTTT
. TRBD1 TRBJ2-5 TRBV10-3 CASSGQGFQETQYF TGTGCCAGTTCGGGACAGGGCTTCCAAGAGACCCAGTACTTC
many TRBD2 TRBJ2-2 TRBV20-1 CSAPGALAGPAGELFF TGCAGTGCTCCTGGGGCCCTAGCGGGACCCGCCGGGGAGCTGTTTTTT
many . TRBJ1-6 TRBV20-1 CSASGSSYNSPLHF TGCAGTGCTAGTGGGAGCTCCTATAATTCACCCCTCCACTTT
medium-sized . TRBJ1-2 TRBV10-3 CAISPLQGTSYTF TGTGCCATCAGTCCCCTTCAGGGAACGAGCTACACCTTC
. . TRBJ2-2 TRBV6-1 CASSAEGGELFF TGTGCCAGCAGTGCCGAGGGCGGGGAGCTGTTTTTT
many . TRBJ1-5 TRBV28 CASSLLTDGSNQPQHF TGTGCCAGCAGTTTATTGACGGATGGGAGCAATCAGCCCCAGCATTTT